Following are 20 T cell receptor beta chains from one sample sequenced in a study of glioma-infiltrating T cells. TCR alpha and beta CDR3 regions were amplified from RNA using iRepertoire nested multiplex PCR. MiXCR was run by TCRdb on the multiplex PCR reads, yielding one entry per CDR3 protein. This repertoire shows 84,000 or so distinct CDR3 sequences, 20% to 25% found once; its top ten account for approximately 6.7%. The sample consisted of glioma tissue, nonneoplastic brain tissue, or PBMCs (not recorded which). These receptors were taken from a human donor with low-grade glioma or glioblastoma, undergoing nonglioma brain surgery, or in good health (not recorded which).

The chain uses TRBV4-2 and TRBJ1-1; maybe TRBD1 (6 bases). Trimming left V 3 bases short and J 1 base short, with 9 bases between. The germline CDR1 and CDR2 sequences are LGHNA and YNFKEQ. The CDR3 has 14 amino acids. CDR3 DNA sequence: TGTGCCAGCAGCCAGGGACACCCGAACACTGAAGCTTTCTTT. Amino acids: CASSQGHPNTEAFF.

This clonotype has ten or more counts. The V and J genes are TRBV20-1 and TRBJ1-1, with D perhaps TRBD1 (5 bases). Germline CDR1 DFQATT, CDR2 SNEGSKA (reference sequence). The CDR3 has 14 amino acids. V lost 3 bases and J lost 6, with 17 bases in between. CDR3 in DNA: TGCAGTGCTAGTCTCAGGACAAGGGTGTCTGAAGCTTTCTTT. Translated, it gives CSASLRTRVSEAFF.

This clonotype was observed many times. V and J are TRBV4-1 and TRBJ2-2; TRBD1 is a possible D gene (6 bases). The CDR3 is 18 amino acids. CDR1 and CDR2 from the germline V gene are MGHRA and YSYEKL. The V gene lost 2 bases and the J gene lost 1 base, with 17 bases spanning the gap. The CDR3 loop reads CASSQRRAGTKNTGELFF. The CDR3 nucleotides read TGCGCCAGCAGCCAAAGACGAGCCGGGACAAAGAACACCGGGGAGCTGTTTTTT.

This clonotype was counted at least ten times. This rearrangement joins TRBV27 to TRBJ2-1; 12 nucleotides agree with TRBD1. Looked up from germline, CDR1 is MNHEY and CDR2 is SMNVEV (reference sequence). This CDR3 is 17 amino acids long. With 5 bases clipped from V and 6 bases from J, the junction kept 11 bases outside the gene matches. The CDR3 is CASSPLYRDRGLNEQFF. The CDR3 nucleotides are TGTGCCAGCAGTCCCCTCTATCGGGACAGGGGGCTCAATGAGCAGTTCTTC.

This clonotype was observed at least ten times. V is TRBV20-1 and J is TRBJ1-5, with TRBD1 as a possible D gene (5 bases). Germline CDR1 DFQATT, CDR2 SNEGSKA (reference sequence). This CDR3 contains 17 residues. Trimming removed 4 bases at V and 5 bases at J, with 24 bases between. In DNA form, the CDR3 reads TGCAGTGCTATCGGCAGGGACCAAAGGGGTTTAGATCAGCCCCAGCATTTT. Its protein product is CSAIGRDQRGLDQPQHF.

The table lists this clonotype with many counts. The chain carries TRBV3-1 and TRBJ1-5; the match to TRBD1 covers 9 bases. The CDR3 has 15 amino acids. CDR1 is LGHDT and CDR2 is YNNKEL in the germline V gene (reference sequence). J was trimmed by 3 bases and V by 4 bases; bases with no gene match: 4. CDR3: CASSRGQGINQPQHF. The CDR3 DNA reads as TGTGCCAGCAGCCGGGGACAGGGAATCAATCAGCCCCAGCATTTT. Full variable domain (remainder filled in from reference TRBV3-1 and TRBJ1-5): DTAVSQTPKYLVTQMGNDKSIKCEQNLGHDTMYWYKQDSKKFLKIMFSYNNKELIINETVPNRFSPKSPDKAHLNLHINSLELGDSAVYFCASSRGQGINQPQHFGDGTRLSIL.

Many counts were recorded for this clonotype. The V and J genes are TRBV6-1 and TRBJ2-2; D possibly uses TRBD1 or TRBD2 (5 bases each). Germline loops: CDR1 MNHNS, CDR2 SASEGT. Deletions cut 5 bases from V and 5 bases from J, with 21 bases between. This CDR3 comprises 17 residues. CDR3 loop: CASSLEGRTFGTGELFF. The CDR3 DNA follows: TGTGCCAGCAGTCTCGAGGGACGGACCTTTGGGACCGGGGAGCTGTTTTTT.

At least ten counts were recorded for this clonotype. The chain combines TRBV6-1 with TRBJ1-2; D is undetermined. The CDR3 totals 16 residues. Germline values: CDR1 MNHNS, CDR2 SASEGT. Trimming removed 5 bases from V and 5 bases from J, with 21 bases in between. The CDR3, as DNA: TGTGCCAGCAGTTACAAGGTCCGGGCCCCCCGGTATGGCTACACCTTC. It yields the protein CASSYKVRAPRYGYTF.

This clonotype showed up just a few times. The chain recombines TRBV29-1 with TRBJ1-1; no reliable D call. The CDR3 consists of 10 residues. V lost 6 bases and J 5 bases, leaving 7 bases between the germline ends. Germline V gene lookup returns CDR1 SQVTM and CDR2 ANQGSEA. The CDR3 sequence: CSVYLTEAFF. The CDR3 coding sequence is TGCAGCGTGTACCTAACTGAAGCTTTCTTT.

This clonotype was recorded at least ten times. V and J are TRBV20-1 and TRBJ1-2; D is uncertain. CDR3 length equals 10 residues. Germline V CDR1 and CDR2: DFQATT, SNEGSKA (reference sequence). V dropped 7 bases and J dropped 8 bases, with 11 bases sitting between them. The CDR3 DNA follows: TGCAGTGTCCGGACGGTAGGCTACACCTTC. The encoded protein is CSVRTVGYTF.

About this clonotype itself: A read error may be the cause here, since a much bigger clone is one base away. The chain links TRBV18 to TRBJ2-1, with 11 positions matching TRBD2. Germline V CDR1 and CDR2: KGHSH, LQKENI. J was trimmed by 4 bases and V by 9 bases; bases with no gene match: 17. CDR3 length: 18 residues. The CDR3 DNA sequence: TGTGCCAGATCGCCCGCCGGGCTAGCGGGAGGCATTTACAATGAGCAGTTCTTC. Translating it yields CARSPAGLAGGIYNEQFF.

This chain links TRBV6-2 or TRBV6-3 with TRBJ2-3; 10 bases are a match to TRBD2. Germline lookup yields CDR1 MNHEY and CDR2 SVGEGT. This CDR3 is built from 19 residues. J lost 2 bases, V lost 6 bases, and 17 bases had no gene match. The CDR3 region has the DNA TGTGCCAGCAGCCAAGTCCTCTCGACTAGCGGGCTTCACACAGATACGCAGTATTTT. It translates to CASSQVLSTSGLHTDTQYF.

This clonotype has a count of ten or more. This sequence joins TRBV27 and TRBJ2-3, with 11 bases fitting TRBD2. Germline V gene sequence: CDR1 MNHEY, CDR2 SMNVEV (reference sequence). The V and J ends lost 4 bases and 5 bases, in that order; junction bases with no gene match: 11. There are 17 residues in the CDR3. CDR3 DNA: TGTGCCAGCAGTTCCCCTAGCGGGAGGAGTTATGGAGATACGCAGTATTTT. This gives the protein CASSSPSGRSYGDTQYF.

This clonotype ranks as medium-sized (0.01 to 0.1%). The V call is TRBV6-6, the J call TRBJ2-7, with D maybe TRBD2 (6 bases). Trimming removed 0 bases at V and 2 bases at J, with 8 bases between. This CDR3 has 14 amino acids. CDR1 is MNHNY, CDR2 SVGAGI, per germline (reference sequence). The CDR3 DNA is TGTGCCAGCAGTTACTCTAGCGGCCCCTACGAGCAGTACTTC. Translating gives CASSYSSGPYEQYF.

The V and J genes are TRBV6-1 and TRBJ2-3, with D maybe TRBD1 (6 bases). Germline V gene data show CDR1 as MNHNS and CDR2 as SASEGT. Trimming took off 6 bases at V and 2 bases at J, with 21 bases between the two ends. The CDR3 is 17 amino acids. The DNA of the CDR3 is TGTGCCAGCAGGGGACATGAGAGGGTGGGTCTCACAGATACGCAGTATTTT. Residues: CASRGHERVGLTDTQYF.

This clonotype was detected many times. This rearrangement joins TRBV7-9 to TRBJ1-1; D gene unclear. V lost 5 bases and J lost 1, with 2 bases in between. Germline V lookup: CDR1 SEHNR, CDR2 FQNEAQ (reference sequence). The CDR3 extends over 11 amino acids. CDR3 nucleotides: TGTGCCAGCAGCCGGAACACTGAAGCTTTCTTT. This sequence encodes CASSRNTEAFF.

This clonotype was counted at least ten times. The chain couples TRBV27 to TRBJ1-3; perhaps TRBD1 as D (5 bases). The CDR3 is 17 residues long. Trimming removed 5 bases at V and 0 bases at J, with 17 bases between. Germline V CDR1 and CDR2: MNHEY, SMNVEV (reference sequence). As DNA, the CDR3 is TGTGCCAGCAGTACCCGAAGGGACGGCCACTCTGGAAACACCATATATTTT. Its protein product is CASSTRRDGHSGNTIYF.

The chain joins TRBV20-1 to TRBJ1-1; no clear D gene. The germline gives CDR1 DFQATT, CDR2 SNEGSKA (reference sequence). The CDR3 is 14 amino acids. Trimming removed 3 bases at V and 14 bases at J, with 25 bases between. DNA for the CDR3: TGCAGTGCTAGCTCTTTACATGTTAACACTGAAACCTTCTTT. Protein: CSASSLHVNTETFF.

This clonotype turned up a few times. V is TRBV7-9 and J is TRBJ1-1; possibly TRBD1 for D (6 bases). This CDR3 has 15 amino acids. The germline V and J ends were trimmed by 3 bases and 5 bases, with 16 bases remaining between them. CDR1 and CDR2 (germline): SEHNR, FQNEAQ (reference sequence). Written as DNA, the CDR3 is TGTGCCAGCAGCTTTGAGAAGGGGGTTACAACTGAAGCTTTCTTT. Translated: CASSFEKGVTTEAFF.

This clonotype was counted ten times or more. This rearrangement joins TRBV27 to TRBJ2-5; 8 nucleotides line up with TRBD2. Trimming removed 6 bases from V and 1 base from J; junction bases left unmatched: 4. Germline CDR1 MNHEY, CDR2 SMNVEV (reference sequence). The CDR3 length is 14 residues. The CDR3 nucleotides read TGTGCCAGCAGCCGTGCGGGGGGCCAAGAGACCCAGTACTTC. Its protein is CASSRAGGQETQYF.